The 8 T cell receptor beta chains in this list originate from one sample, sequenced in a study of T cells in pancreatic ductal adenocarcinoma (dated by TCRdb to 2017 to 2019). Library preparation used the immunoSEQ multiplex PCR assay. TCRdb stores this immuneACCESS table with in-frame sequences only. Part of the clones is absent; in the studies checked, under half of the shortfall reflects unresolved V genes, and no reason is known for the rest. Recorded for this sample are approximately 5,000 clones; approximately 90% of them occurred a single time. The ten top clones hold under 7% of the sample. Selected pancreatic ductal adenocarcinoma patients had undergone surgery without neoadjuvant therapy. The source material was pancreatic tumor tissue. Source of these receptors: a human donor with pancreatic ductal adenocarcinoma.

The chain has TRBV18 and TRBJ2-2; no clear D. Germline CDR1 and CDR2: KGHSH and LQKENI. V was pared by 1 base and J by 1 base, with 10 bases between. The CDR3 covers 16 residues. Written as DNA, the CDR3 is TGTGCCAGCTCACCACGCCAAGCGCAGAACACCGGGGAGCTGTTTTTT. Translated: CASSPRQAQNTGELFF.

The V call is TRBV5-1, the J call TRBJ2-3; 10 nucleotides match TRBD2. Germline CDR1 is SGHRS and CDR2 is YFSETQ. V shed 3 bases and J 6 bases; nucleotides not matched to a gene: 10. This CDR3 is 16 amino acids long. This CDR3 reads CASSSKSGTSVDTQYF. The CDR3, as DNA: TGCGCCAGCAGCTCCAAGTCCGGGACTAGCGTTGATACGCAGTATTTT.

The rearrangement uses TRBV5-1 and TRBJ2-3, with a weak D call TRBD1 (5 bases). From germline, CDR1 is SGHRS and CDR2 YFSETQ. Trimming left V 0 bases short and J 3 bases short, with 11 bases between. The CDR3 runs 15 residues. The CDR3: CASSLEGAETDTQYF. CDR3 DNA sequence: TGCGCCAGCAGCTTGGAAGGGGCAGAAACAGATACGCAGTATTTT.

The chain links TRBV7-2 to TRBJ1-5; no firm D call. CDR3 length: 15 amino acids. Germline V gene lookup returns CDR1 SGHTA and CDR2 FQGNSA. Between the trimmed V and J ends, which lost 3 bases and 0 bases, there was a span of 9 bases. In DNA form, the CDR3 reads TGTGCCAGCAGCTTGTGGCCGGCTAGCAATCAGCCCCAGCATTTT. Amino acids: CASSLWPASNQPQHF.

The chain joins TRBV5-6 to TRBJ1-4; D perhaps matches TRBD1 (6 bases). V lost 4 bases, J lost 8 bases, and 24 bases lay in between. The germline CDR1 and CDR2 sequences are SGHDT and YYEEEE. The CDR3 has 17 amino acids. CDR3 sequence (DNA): TGTGCCAGCAGCCCCTCGGCCATACAGGGACGGAAAGAAAAACTGTTTTTT. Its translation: CASSPSAIQGRKEKLFF.

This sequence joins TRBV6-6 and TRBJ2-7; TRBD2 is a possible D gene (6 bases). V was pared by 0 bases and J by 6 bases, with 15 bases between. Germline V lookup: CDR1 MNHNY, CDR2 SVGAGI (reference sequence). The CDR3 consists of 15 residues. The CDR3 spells CASSYSPSASFEQYF. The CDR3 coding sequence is TGTGCCAGCAGTTACTCGCCTAGCGCCTCTTTCGAGCAGTACTTC.

In nucleotides, the CDR3 is TGTGCCAGCAGGATCTCCGGGACGAGTGTTGAAAAACTGTTTTTT. It specifies CASRISGTSVEKLFF. The chain employs TRBV28 and TRBJ1-4; possible D gene TRBD1, 5 bases. This CDR3 spans 15 amino acids. V lost 6 bases to trimming and J lost 7 bases, with 18 bases between them. Germline CDR1 is MDHEN and CDR2 is SYDVKM.

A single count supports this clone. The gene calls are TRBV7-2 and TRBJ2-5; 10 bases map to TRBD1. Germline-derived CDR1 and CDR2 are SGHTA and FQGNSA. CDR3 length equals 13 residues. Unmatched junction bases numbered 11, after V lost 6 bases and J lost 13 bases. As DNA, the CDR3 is TGTGCCAGCAGTCTCCGGGACAGGGGTTTACTGTACTTC. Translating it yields CASSLRDRGLLYF.